These T cell receptor beta chains were read from a single sample in a study of Ad26.COV2.S vaccination and SARS-CoV-2 variants. Method: immunoSEQ multiplex PCR; TCRdb's copy keeps in-frame clones and lacks some. The sample comprises approximately 350,000 clones, around four fifths of which are singletons, and 7.4% rests with the top ten. Specimen: peripheral blood, collected in a trial of Ad26.COV2.S vaccine versus placebo. These receptors were taken from a person aged 18-65 years who received the Ad26.COV2.S COVID-19 vaccine or a placebo. Both conserved end residues are part of each CDR3. The D gene is left open where the match is weak. Clone size is given for some rows only: seen once, a few or many times, or a class if the clone is expanded.

CDR3nt | CDR3aa | v_gene | d_gene | j_gene | abundance
TGTGCCAGCGGCCCCTCGGGTAGCGGGAGTTCCGCTACTTTCGAGCAGTACTTC | CASGPSGSGSSATFEQYF | TRBV7-9 | TRBD2 | TRBJ2-7 | -
TGTGCCAGCAGTCTACCGGAACAGGGGAGAGGGCGGGCTTTCTTT | CASSLPEQGRGRAFF | TRBV28 | TRBD1 | TRBJ1-1 | few
TGTGCCAGTAGGGAGACTAGGGGGAGGAACACCGGGGAGCTGTTTTTT | CASRETRGRNTGELFF | TRBV19 | - | TRBJ2-2 | -
TGTGCCAGCAGCGTAGGCTGGGCTTCCTACGAGCAGTACTTC | CASSVGWASYEQYF | TRBV9 | - | TRBJ2-7 | once
TGTGCCAGTAGAGGGACACAGAGACCTAGCAATCAGCCCCAGCATTTT | CASRGTQRPSNQPQHF | TRBV19 | - | TRBJ1-5 | -
TGTGCCAGCAGCTCGAACCCAGACTCACCCCTCCACTTT | CASSSNPDSPLHF | TRBV7-7 | - | TRBJ1-6 | once
TGTGCCACCAGTGATACGCAGGGTTACACCATATATTTT | CATSDTQGYTIYF | TRBV24-1 | - | TRBJ1-3 | once
TGCGCCAGCAGCCCGAGCCCTCAAGAGACCCAGTACTTC | CASSPSPQETQYF | TRBV5-1 | - | TRBJ2-5 | -
TGTGCCAGTAGTCTCCGCAGGGGAAGCTCCTACAATGAGCAGTTCTTC | CASSLRRGSSYNEQFF | TRBV19 | - | TRBJ2-1 | -
TGTGCCAGCAGCCGCGAGACAGGGGTGGTGAACACTGAAGCTTTCTTT | CASSRETGVVNTEAFF | TRBV14 | TRBD1 | TRBJ1-1 | -
TGTGCCAGCACCCAGGGGACATTAGCCAAAAACATTCAGTACTTC | CASTQGTLAKNIQYF | TRBV2 | - | TRBJ2-4 | -
TGTGCCAGCAGCCTCAGGACGTCAGGGGCAGATACGCAGTATTTT | CASSLRTSGADTQYF | TRBV5-4 | - | TRBJ2-3 | once
TGTGCCAGCAGTGGGGTCTTTAATCAGCCCCAGCATTTT | CASSGVFNQPQHF | TRBV2 | - | TRBJ1-5 | once
TGTGCCTGGAGCGGCGGACAGGGCGCGCATGGCTACACCTTC | CAWSGGQGAHGYTF | TRBV30 | TRBD1 | TRBJ1-2 | -
TGCGCCAGCAGCCAAGACAGAACAGGGAGCCTTTGGAACACTGAAGCTTTCTTT | CASSQDRTGSLWNTEAFF | TRBV4-3 | - | TRBJ1-1 | -
TGTGCCAGCAGTTTTAGGTCGACTCGTAACCCCTACGAGCAGTACTTC | CASSFRSTRNPYEQYF | TRBV27 | - | TRBJ2-7 | -
TGTGCCAGCCTCGAAGGGGGAGTACCCTACGAGCAGTACTTC | CASLEGGVPYEQYF | TRBV2 | - | TRBJ2-7 | -
TGTGCCAGCAGTTACGGGGGGACTCTCCCTGAAGCTTTCTTT | CASSYGGTLPEAFF | TRBV6-5 | - | TRBJ1-1 | -
TGCGCCAGCATGGGTCTTAGCTCCTACGAGCAGTACTTC | CASMGLSSYEQYF | TRBV5-1 | - | TRBJ2-7 | -
TGTGCCAGTAGCCTACACTTAGGACGGATTAATGAAAAACTGTTTTTT | CASSLHLGRINEKLFF | TRBV19 | - | TRBJ1-4 | -
TGTGCCAGCACCCAGGGGAGGGCCTATGGCTACACCTTC | CASTQGRAYGYTF | TRBV7-2 | - | TRBJ1-2 | once
TGTGCCAGCAGCTTGTACTGGGACAGTTATCCCGGGGAGCTGTTTTTT | CASSLYWDSYPGELFF | TRBV5-6 | TRBD1 | TRBJ2-2 | -
TGTGCCAGCAGCGTGCGAACCGGCCAAGGGTATGGCTACACCTTC | CASSVRTGQGYGYTF | TRBV9 | - | TRBJ1-2 | -
TGCGCCAGCAGCTTGTCCGATGAGCAGTTCTTC | CASSLSDEQFF | TRBV5-1 | - | TRBJ2-1 | once
TGTGCCGTTGGTTGGAACAATCAGCCCCAGCATTTT | CAVGWNNQPQHF | TRBV21-1 | - | TRBJ1-5 | -
TGCGCCAGCAGCAGATCGGGTGGGGAGCAGTTCTTC | CASSRSGGEQFF | TRBV5-1 | - | TRBJ2-1 | -
TGTGCCAGCAGCCCGGGGACTCACTCCTACGAGCAGTACTTC | CASSPGTHSYEQYF | TRBV3-1/TRBV3-2 | - | TRBJ2-7 | -
TGCAGCGTTGTGGACGCGGATTATGGCTACACCTTC | CSVVDADYGYTF | TRBV29-1 | - | TRBJ1-2 | -
TGTGCCAGCATACTAGCGGGAATTGACACAGATACGCAGTATTTT | CASILAGIDTDTQYF | TRBV5-6 | TRBD2 | TRBJ2-3 | -
TGTGCCAGCAGTGTGGAAGAGACCCAGTACTTC | CASSVEETQYF | TRBV2 | - | TRBJ2-5 | -
TGTGCCAGCAAAGGGGAAATTCAGTCACCCCTCCACTTT | CASKGEIQSPLHF | TRBV6-6 | - | TRBJ1-6 | once
TGTGCTAGTGGTTTTTTGAGGCCCCCAGGGAGCAATCAGCCCCAGCATTTT | CASGFLRPPGSNQPQHF | TRBV12-5 | - | TRBJ1-5 | few
TGTGCCAGCAGTTCACTAGCGCCCACCTACAATGAGCAGTTCTTC | CASSSLAPTYNEQFF | TRBV2 | TRBD2 | TRBJ2-1 | -
TGCGCCAGCAGCCCCCGGGTAGCGACTGAGCAGTTCTTC | CASSPRVATEQFF | TRBV5-1 | - | TRBJ2-1 | -
TGTGCCAGTAGTCCAGGGGGAGGGGCAAACATTCAGTACTTC | CASSPGGGANIQYF | TRBV19 | - | TRBJ2-4 | -
TGTGCCAGCAGCTTAGTGGCCGGGAACACTGAAGCTTTCTTT | CASSLVAGNTEAFF | TRBV7-9 | - | TRBJ1-1 | -
TGTGCCAGCAGCCAAGATGTCAGGGGGGGAAACACCATATATTTT | CASSQDVRGGNTIYF | TRBV4-2 | TRBD1 | TRBJ1-3 | -
TGTGCCAGCAGGCCGCCGCGGGGGACTATTTCCTATAATTCACCCCTCCACTTT | CASRPPRGTISYNSPLHF | TRBV7-6 | - | TRBJ1-6 | -